This TCR beta chain stems from a study of T cell repertoires in cytomegalovirus infection. Overall study: CMV epitopes used comprised recently identified HLA-C-restricted ones and well-studied HLA-B-restricted ones. Evidence of both CMV infection and a matching HLA type came from public TCR beta signatures. Broader study findings: CMV carriers having the relevant HLA were flagged by cumulative public TCR beta family frequency. The ex vivo response was dominated by HLA-C-restricted CMV-specific TCR beta clonotypes.

V dropped 11 bases and J dropped 5 bases, with 24 bases sitting between them. The CDR3 runs to 15 residues. The germline V gene has CDR1 SEHNR and CDR2 FQNEAQ (reference sequence). TCRdb analysed the reads with MiXCR anew, one entry per CDR3 protein. The data show 650,000 to 900,000 distinct CDR3 sequences, 25% to 30% seen once. This clonotype was counted a few times. Its antigen is currently unknown. The clonotype was recovered from a human donor in good health (CMV status not recorded). Some clones in this sample may be carry-over from other donors' samples. The starting material was cultured CD8+ T cells from PBMCs, obtained from culture after CMV antigen stimulation. The V gene is TRBV7-9, the J gene TRBJ2-5; D possibly uses TRBD1 or TRBD2 (5 bases each). In nucleotides, the CDR3 is TGTGCCTTTAACGCAAGAGAGGGGTTTGCCGAGACCCAGTACTTC. Protein product: CAFNAREGFAETQYF.